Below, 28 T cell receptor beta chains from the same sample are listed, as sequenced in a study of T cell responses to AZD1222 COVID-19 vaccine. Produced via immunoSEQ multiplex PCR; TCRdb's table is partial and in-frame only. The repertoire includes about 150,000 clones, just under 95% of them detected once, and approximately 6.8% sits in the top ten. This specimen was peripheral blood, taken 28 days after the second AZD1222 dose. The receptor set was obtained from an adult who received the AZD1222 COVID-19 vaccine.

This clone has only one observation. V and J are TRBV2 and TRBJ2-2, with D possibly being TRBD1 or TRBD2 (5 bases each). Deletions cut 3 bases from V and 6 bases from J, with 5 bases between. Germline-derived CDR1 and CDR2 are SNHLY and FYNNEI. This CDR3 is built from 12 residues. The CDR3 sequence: CASSEGAGELFF. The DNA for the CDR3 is TGTGCCAGCAGTGAGGGGGCCGGGGAGCTGTTTTTT. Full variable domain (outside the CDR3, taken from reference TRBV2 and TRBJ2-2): EPEVTQTPSHQVTQMGQEVILRCVPISNHLYFYWYRQILGQKVEFLVSFYNNEISEKSEIFDDQFSVERPDGSNFTLKIRSTKLEDSAMYFCASSEGAGELFFGEGSRLTVL.

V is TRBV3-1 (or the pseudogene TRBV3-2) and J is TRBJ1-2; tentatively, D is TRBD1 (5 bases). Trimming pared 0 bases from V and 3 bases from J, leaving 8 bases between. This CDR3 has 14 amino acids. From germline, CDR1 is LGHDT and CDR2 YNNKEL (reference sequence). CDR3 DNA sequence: TGTGCCAGCAGCCAAGATTCGGGGGACTATGGCTACACCTTC. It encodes CASSQDSGDYGYTF.

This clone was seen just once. In nucleotides, the CDR3 is TGCGCCAGCAGCCCCATTACGAACACTGAAGCTTTCTTT. Translated: CASSPITNTEAFF. The genes are TRBV5-1 and TRBJ1-1; D is unresolved. The CDR3 has 13 amino acids. The V gene lost 4 bases and the J gene lost 1 base, with 8 bases spanning the gap. The V gene's germline CDR1 is SGHRS and CDR2 YFSETQ.

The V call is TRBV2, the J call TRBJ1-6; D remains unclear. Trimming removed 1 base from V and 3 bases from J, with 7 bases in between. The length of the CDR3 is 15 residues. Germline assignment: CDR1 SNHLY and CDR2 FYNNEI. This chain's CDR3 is CASSEGINYNSPLHF. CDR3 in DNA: TGTGCCAGCAGTGAAGGGATAAACTATAATTCACCCCTCCACTTT.

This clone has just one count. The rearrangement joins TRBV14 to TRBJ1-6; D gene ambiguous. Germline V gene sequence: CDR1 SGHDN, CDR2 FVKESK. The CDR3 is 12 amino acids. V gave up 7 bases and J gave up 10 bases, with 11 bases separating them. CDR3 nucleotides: TGTGCCAGCACCTACGGAGGGTCACCCCTCCACTTT. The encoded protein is CASTYGGSPLHF.

The CDR3 loop is CAISERTGETQYF. In DNA form, the CDR3 reads TGTGCCATCAGCGAGAGGACGGGGGAGACCCAGTACTTC. This rearrangement joins TRBV10-3 to TRBJ2-5, with D tentatively TRBD2 (5 bases). The CDR3 is 13 amino acids. The ends were cut back, 6 bases at V and 5 bases at J, with 13 bases in the middle. Per germline, CDR1 ENHRY and CDR2 SYGVKD.

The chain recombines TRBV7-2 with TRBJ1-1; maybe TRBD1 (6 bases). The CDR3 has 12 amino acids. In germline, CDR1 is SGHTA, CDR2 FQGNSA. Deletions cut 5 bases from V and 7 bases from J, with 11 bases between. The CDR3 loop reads CASSANRDEAFF. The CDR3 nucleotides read TGTGCCAGCAGCGCGAACAGGGATGAAGCTTTCTTT.

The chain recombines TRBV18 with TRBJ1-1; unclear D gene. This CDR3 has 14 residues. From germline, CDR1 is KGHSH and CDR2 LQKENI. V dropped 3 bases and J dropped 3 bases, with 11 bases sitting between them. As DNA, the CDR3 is TGTGCCAGCTCACCTAGATTAATGGACACTGAAGCTTTCTTT. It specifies CASSPRLMDTEAFF.

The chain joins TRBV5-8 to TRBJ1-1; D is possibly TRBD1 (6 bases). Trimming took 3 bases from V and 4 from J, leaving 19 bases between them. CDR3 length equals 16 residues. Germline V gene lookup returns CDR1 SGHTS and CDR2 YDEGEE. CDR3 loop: CASSSPRGSGGTEAFF. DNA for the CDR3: TGTGCCAGCAGCTCTCCGAGGGGGTCAGGTGGCACTGAAGCTTTCTTT.

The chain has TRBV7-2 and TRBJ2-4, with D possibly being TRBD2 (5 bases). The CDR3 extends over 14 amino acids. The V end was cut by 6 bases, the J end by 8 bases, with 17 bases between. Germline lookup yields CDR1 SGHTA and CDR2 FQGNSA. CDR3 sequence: CASSQRRTGYIQYF. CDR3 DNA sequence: TGTGCCAGCAGTCAAAGACGGACGGGGTACATTCAGTACTTC.

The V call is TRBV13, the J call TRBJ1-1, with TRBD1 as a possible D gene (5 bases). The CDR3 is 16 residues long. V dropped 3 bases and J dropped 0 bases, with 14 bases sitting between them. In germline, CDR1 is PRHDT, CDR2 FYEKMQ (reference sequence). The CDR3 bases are TGTGCCAGCAGCTTTCAGACGGGACGGATGAACACTGAAGCTTTCTTT. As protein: CASSFQTGRMNTEAFF.

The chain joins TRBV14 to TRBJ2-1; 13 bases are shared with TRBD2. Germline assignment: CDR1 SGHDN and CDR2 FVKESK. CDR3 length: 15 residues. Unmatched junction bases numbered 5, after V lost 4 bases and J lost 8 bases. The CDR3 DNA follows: TGTGCCAGCAGCCTGACTAGCGGGGGGATGGATGAGCAGTTCTTC. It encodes CASSLTSGGMDEQFF.

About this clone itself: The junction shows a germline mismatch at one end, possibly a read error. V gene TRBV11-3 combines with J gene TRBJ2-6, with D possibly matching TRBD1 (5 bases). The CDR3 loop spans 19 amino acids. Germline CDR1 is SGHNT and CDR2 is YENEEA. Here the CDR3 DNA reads TGTGCCAGCAGCTTAGCATCAGGGTCTGGGGCCTCTGGTGCCAACGTCCTGACTTTC. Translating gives CASSLASGSGASGANVLTF.

The CDR3, as DNA: TGCGCCAGCAGCCCACAGGGGAGTCAGCCCCAGCATTTT. Residues: CASSPQGSQPQHF. The chain employs TRBV5-1 and TRBJ1-5, with 7 bases matching TRBD1. Germline loops: CDR1 SGHRS, CDR2 YFSETQ. After removal of 4 bases from V and 6 bases from J, the junction contained 4 bases not matched to a gene. CDR3 length: 13 residues.

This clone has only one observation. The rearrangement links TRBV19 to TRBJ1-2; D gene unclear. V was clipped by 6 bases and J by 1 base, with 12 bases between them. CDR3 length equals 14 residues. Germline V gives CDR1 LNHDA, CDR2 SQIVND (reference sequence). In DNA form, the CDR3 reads TGTGCCAGTAGCTCGACCAGGATTAACTATGGCTACACCTTC. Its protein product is CASSSTRINYGYTF.

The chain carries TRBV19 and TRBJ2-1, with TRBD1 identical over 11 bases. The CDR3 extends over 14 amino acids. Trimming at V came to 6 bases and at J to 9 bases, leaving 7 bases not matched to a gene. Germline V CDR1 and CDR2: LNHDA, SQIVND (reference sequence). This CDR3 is CASSGQGAVGEQFF. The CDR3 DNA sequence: TGTGCCAGTAGCGGACAGGGGGCGGTGGGTGAGCAGTTCTTC.

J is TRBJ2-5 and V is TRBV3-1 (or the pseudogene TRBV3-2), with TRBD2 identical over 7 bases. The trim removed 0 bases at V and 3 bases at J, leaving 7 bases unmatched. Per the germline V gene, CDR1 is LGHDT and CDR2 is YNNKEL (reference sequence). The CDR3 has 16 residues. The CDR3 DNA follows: TGTGCCAGCAGCCAAGATATCGGGGGGACGGAAGAGACCCAGTACTTC. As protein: CASSQDIGGTEETQYF.

The CDR3 here is CAITSTGTNTEAFF. In DNA form, the CDR3 reads TGTGCCATCACCTCGACAGGGACGAACACTGAAGCTTTCTTT. The V and J genes are TRBV10-3 and TRBJ1-1; 7 nucleotides line up with TRBD1. V shed 7 bases and J 1 base; nucleotides not matched to a gene: 6. The CDR3 extends over 14 amino acids. Germline CDR1 ENHRY, CDR2 SYGVKD.

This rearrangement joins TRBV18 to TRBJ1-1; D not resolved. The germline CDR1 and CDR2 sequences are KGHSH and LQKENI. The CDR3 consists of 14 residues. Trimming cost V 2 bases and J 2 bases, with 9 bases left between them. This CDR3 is CASSPSVSNTEAFF. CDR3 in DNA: TGTGCCAGCTCACCATCCGTAAGTAACACTGAAGCTTTCTTT.

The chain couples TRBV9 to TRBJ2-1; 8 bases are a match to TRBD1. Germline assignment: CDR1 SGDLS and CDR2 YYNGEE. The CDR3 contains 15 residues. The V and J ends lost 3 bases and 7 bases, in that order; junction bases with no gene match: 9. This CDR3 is CASSGGTGAGNEQFF. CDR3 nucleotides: TGTGCCAGCAGCGGAGGGACAGGCGCGGGGAATGAGCAGTTCTTC.

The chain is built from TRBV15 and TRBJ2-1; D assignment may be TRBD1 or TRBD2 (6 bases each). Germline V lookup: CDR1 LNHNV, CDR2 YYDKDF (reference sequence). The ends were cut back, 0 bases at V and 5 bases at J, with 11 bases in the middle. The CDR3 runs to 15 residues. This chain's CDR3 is CATSRESGGHNEQFF. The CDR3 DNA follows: TGTGCCACCAGCAGAGAATCTGGGGGGCACAATGAGCAGTTCTTC.

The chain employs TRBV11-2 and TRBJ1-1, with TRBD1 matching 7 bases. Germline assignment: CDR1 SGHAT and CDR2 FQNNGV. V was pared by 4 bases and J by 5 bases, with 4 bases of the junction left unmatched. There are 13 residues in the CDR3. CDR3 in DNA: TGTGCCAGCAGCTCTCAGGGGGGGACTGAAGCTTTCTTT. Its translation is CASSSQGGTEAFF.

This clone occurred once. The CDR3, as DNA: TGTGCCAGTAGTATAGGAGGACAGCAAAAACCCCTCCACTTT. Protein product: CASSIGGQQKPLHF. The chain links TRBV19 to TRBJ1-6; D perhaps matches TRBD1 (6 bases). CDR3 length: 14 residues. Germline CDR1 is LNHDA and CDR2 is SQIVND (reference sequence). Trimming pared 1 base from V and 12 bases from J, leaving 13 bases between.

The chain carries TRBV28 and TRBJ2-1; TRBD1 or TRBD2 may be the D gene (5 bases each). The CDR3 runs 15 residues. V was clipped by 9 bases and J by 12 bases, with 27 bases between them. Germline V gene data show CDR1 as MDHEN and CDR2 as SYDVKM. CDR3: CASSLGTLRGFGQFF. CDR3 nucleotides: TGTGCCAGTTCGCTCGGGACCCTCCGAGGATTTGGGCAGTTCTTC.

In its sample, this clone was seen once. CDR3 sequence (DNA): TGCGCCAGCAGCTTATCTGTGGCGGGGAATCCAGGTGAGCAGTTCTTC. Protein product: CASSLSVAGNPGEQFF. This chain connects TRBV5-1 to TRBJ2-1, with a tentative D call TRBD2 (6 bases). CDR3 length: 16 residues. V lost 2 bases, J lost 9 bases, and 21 bases lay in between. Germline V gene data show CDR1 as SGHRS and CDR2 as YFSETQ.

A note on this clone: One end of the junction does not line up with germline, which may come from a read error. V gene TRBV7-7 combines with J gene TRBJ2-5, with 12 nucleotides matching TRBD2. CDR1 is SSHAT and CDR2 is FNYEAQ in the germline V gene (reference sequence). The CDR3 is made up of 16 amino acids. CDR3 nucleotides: TGTGCTAGCAGCCTGACTAGCGGGGGATCCCGAGAGACCCAGTACTTC. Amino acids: CASSLTSGGSRETQYF.

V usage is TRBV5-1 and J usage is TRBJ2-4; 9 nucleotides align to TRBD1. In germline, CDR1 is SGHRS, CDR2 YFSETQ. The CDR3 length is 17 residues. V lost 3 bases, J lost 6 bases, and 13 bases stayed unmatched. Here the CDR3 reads CASSWTEGDRERNIQYF. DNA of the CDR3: TGCGCCAGCAGCTGGACCGAAGGGGACAGGGAACGAAACATTCAGTACTTC.

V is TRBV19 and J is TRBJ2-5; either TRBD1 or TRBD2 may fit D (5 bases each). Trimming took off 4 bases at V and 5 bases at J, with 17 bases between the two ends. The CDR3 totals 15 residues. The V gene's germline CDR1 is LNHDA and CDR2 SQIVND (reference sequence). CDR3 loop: CASSTTGSRGETQYF. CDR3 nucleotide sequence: TGTGCCAGTAGTACAACAGGATCCCGAGGGGAGACCCAGTACTTC. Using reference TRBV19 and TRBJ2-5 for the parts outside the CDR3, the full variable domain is DGGITQSPKYLFRKEGQNVTLSCEQNLNHDAMYWYRQDPGQGLRLIYYSQIVNDFQKGDIAEGYSVSREKKESFPLTVTSAQKNPTAFYLCASSTTGSRGETQYFGPGTRLLVL.